This T cell receptor beta chain was recorded in a study of T-cell memory formation after mild COVID-19. With V trimmed by 4 bases and J by 9 bases, 5 bases remained unmatched. The CDR3 is 13 amino acids. From germline, CDR1 is MGHRA and CDR2 YSYEKL. From the 5' RACE reads, TCRdb called clonotypes with MiXCR, one entry per CDR3 protein. The data contain about 340,000 distinct CDR3 sequences, roughly 13% of them singletons. A few counts support this clonotype. Its antigen is undetermined. Study-wide points: Memory sampled before infection contained some responding clones, suggesting cross-reactive memory joined. Shrinking CD4+ clones were chiefly CM and EM; CD8+ ones were chiefly EMRA.

The J gene is TRBJ2-1, the V gene TRBV4-1, with 8 nucleotides matching TRBD1. The sequence came from a man aged 18 to 30 who had mild COVID-19 (a few samples of this study predate the infection). Cell type and time point are not known. The specimen sequenced was PBMCs or a T cell subset sorted from them (not recorded which). Here the CDR3 reads CASSPTGVPEQFF. The CDR3 bases are TGCGCCAGCAGCCCGACAGGGGTACCTGAGCAGTTCTTC.